The clone carrying this T cell receptor (beta chain) was detected only once. Antigen: not known. The sample is drawn from a study of molecular identifiers for immune sequencing clone quantification. Study findings and constraints: In naive cells, clones above 20 RNA copies held under 1% of molecules, whereas in effector cells they held over 98%. In cases of identical TCR molecules sharing a barcode, highly expanded clone sizes could be underestimated.

Using its own MiXCR run on the PCR reads, TCRdb lists one record per CDR3 protein. The data hold 85,000 to 90,000 distinct CDR3 sequences, with roughly 23% observed a single time. The CDR3 contains 17 residues. V was clipped by 0 bases and J by 5 bases; unmatched bases: 12. When naive CD8 T cells were sorted, they were gated as CD8+CD4-CCR7+CD45RA+. Sample: naive CD8+ T cells from blood, with Jurkat cell RNA spiked in. The subset denotes: FACS-sorted CD8+CD4-CCR7+CD45RA+ naive T cells. This TCR came from a human donor in good health. Some libraries in this study had Jurkat cell RNA spiked in. V gene TRBV12-3 or TRBV12-4 combines with J gene TRBJ2-5; 7 bases are a match to TRBD2. CDR3 coding DNA: TGTGCCAGCAGTTTAGCGCGGGCTGGGCGGGAGAGCGAGACCCAGTACTTC. Translation: CASSLARAGRESETQYF.